These T cell receptor beta chains were read from a single sample in a study of shared clonotypes between healthy human individuals. The method was immunoSEQ multiplex PCR; TCRdb's version includes in-frame clones alone and lacks a portion of them. The sample holds over 750,000 clones, 90% to 97% seen once. Sequences were obtained from naive CD8+ T cells sorted from blood. These receptor sequences come from a man aged 30 to 45 in good health. CDR3s include the opening cysteine and the closing phenylalanine or tryptophan. The D gene is left open where the match is weak. The size entry is marked missing in some rows and otherwise reads once, few, many or a size class.

clone size: -
J gene: TRBJ1-5
D gene: -
V gene: TRBV4-3
CDR3 DNA: TGCGCCAGCAGCCAGGGCAGGAATAGCAATCAGCCCCAGCATTTT
CDR3 protein: CASSQGRNSNQPQHF

clone size: -
J gene: TRBJ1-3
D gene: -
V gene: TRBV11-2
CDR3 DNA: TGTGCCAGCAGCCAAGAGTACCCTAACGTCACCATATATTTT
CDR3 protein: CASSQEYPNVTIYF

clone size: once
J gene: TRBJ2-1
D gene: TRBD2
V gene: TRBV27
CDR3 DNA: TGTGCCAGCAGTTTAGGGCTAGCGGGCCTTTACAATGAGCAGTTCTTC
CDR3 protein: CASSLGLAGLYNEQFF

clone size: -
J gene: TRBJ1-1
D gene: TRBD1
V gene: TRBV27
CDR3 DNA: TGTGCCAGCAGTGGGGACAGGGACACTGAAGCTTTCTTT
CDR3 protein: CASSGDRDTEAFF

clone size: -
J gene: TRBJ2-2
D gene: -
V gene: TRBV19
CDR3 DNA: TGTGCCAGTAGTATTATCGGCACCGGGGAGCTGTTTTTT
CDR3 protein: CASSIIGTGELFF

clone size: -
J gene: TRBJ1-1
D gene: -
V gene: TRBV29-1
CDR3 DNA: TGCAGCGTTGAAGGGGAGCCGGTCGAAGCTTTCTTT
CDR3 protein: CSVEGEPVEAFF

clone size: -
J gene: TRBJ2-5
D gene: TRBD2
V gene: TRBV29-1
CDR3 DNA: TGCAGCGTGGAATGGGACTTAGCGGGGTCCTGGGAGACCCAGTACTTC
CDR3 protein: CSVEWDLAGSWETQYF

clone size: -
J gene: TRBJ1-2
D gene: TRBD1
V gene: TRBV27
CDR3 DNA: TGTGCCAGCAGTTCGCCGGGACAGGGGGGAGCGAACTATGGCTACACCTTC
CDR3 protein: CASSSPGQGGANYGYTF

clone size: -
J gene: TRBJ2-7
D gene: TRBD1
V gene: TRBV7-9
CDR3 DNA: TGTGCCAGCAGCTTCCGGACAGGGCTCACCTACGAGCAGTACTTC
CDR3 protein: CASSFRTGLTYEQYF

clone size: -
J gene: TRBJ2-7
D gene: -
V gene: TRBV5-6
CDR3 DNA: TGTGCCAGCAGCTTTGCACCGACGTCCTACGAGCAGTACTTC
CDR3 protein: CASSFAPTSYEQYF

clone size: once
J gene: TRBJ2-7
D gene: TRBD2
V gene: TRBV27
CDR3 DNA: TGTGCCAGCAGTTCCGGGCCTGCGGGAGGGTTGTACGAGCAGTACTTC
CDR3 protein: CASSSGPAGGLYEQYF

clone size: -
J gene: TRBJ2-1
D gene: TRBD2
V gene: TRBV4-2
CDR3 DNA: TGTGCCAGCAGCCAGGGTTCCGGGACTAGCGGGACCAACTCCTACAATGAGCAGTTCTTC
CDR3 protein: CASSQGSGTSGTNSYNEQFF

clone size: -
J gene: TRBJ1-1
D gene: -
V gene: TRBV11-2
CDR3 DNA: TGTGCCAGCAGCAGGGGACACCCTGAAGCTTTCTTT
CDR3 protein: CASSRGHPEAFF

clone size: -
J gene: TRBJ1-5
D gene: -
V gene: TRBV28
CDR3 DNA: TGTGCCAGCAGTTTAATGGGCAGGGTCCTTCATCAGCCCCAGCATTTT
CDR3 protein: CASSLMGRVLHQPQHF

clone size: -
J gene: TRBJ2-7
D gene: -
V gene: TRBV28
CDR3 DNA: TGTGCCAGCAGTTTCCTCCGAGACTCCTCCTACGAGCAGTACTTC
CDR3 protein: CASSFLRDSSYEQYF

clone size: -
J gene: TRBJ1-5
D gene: TRBD1
V gene: TRBV6-1
CDR3 DNA: TGTGCCAGCAGTGACCTAACAGGGGGCAGGCAGCCCCAGCATTTT
CDR3 protein: CASSDLTGGRQPQHF

clone size: -
J gene: TRBJ2-5
D gene: -
V gene: TRBV5-1
CDR3 DNA: TGCGCCAGCAGCTTGGAGGACGGGAGTTGGGAGACCCAGTACTTC
CDR3 protein: CASSLEDGSWETQYF

clone size: -
J gene: TRBJ2-7
D gene: TRBD1
V gene: TRBV19
CDR3 DNA: TGTGCCAGTAGCGACAGGGCTTCCTACGAGCAGTACTTC
CDR3 protein: CASSDRASYEQYF

clone size: -
J gene: TRBJ2-1
D gene: -
V gene: TRBV11-2
CDR3 DNA: TGTGCCAGCAGCTCCCTGGGGCCCATATGGTTCTTC
CDR3 protein: CASSSLGPIWFF

clone size: -
J gene: TRBJ2-5
D gene: -
V gene: TRBV9
CDR3 DNA: TGTGCCAGCAGTGACCCGGGCGAAGAGACCCAGTACTTC
CDR3 protein: CASSDPGEETQYF

clone size: -
J gene: TRBJ2-7
D gene: -
V gene: TRBV29-1
CDR3 DNA: TGCAGCGTTGAGGGTAGGTTCTACGAGCAGTACTTC
CDR3 protein: CSVEGRFYEQYF

clone size: -
J gene: TRBJ2-1
D gene: -
V gene: TRBV7-2
CDR3 DNA: TGTGCCAGCAGCTTCGCTGATAGACTTAACAATGAGCAGTTCTTC
CDR3 protein: CASSFADRLNNEQFF

clone size: -
J gene: TRBJ2-5
D gene: -
V gene: TRBV5-4
CDR3 DNA: TGTGCCAGCAGCTCCGAGGGTCTCGCGGAGACCCAGTACTTC
CDR3 protein: CASSSEGLAETQYF

clone size: -
J gene: TRBJ2-1
D gene: -
V gene: TRBV4-1
CDR3 DNA: TGCGCCAGCAGCCATCTAGGAACGTACAATGAGCAGTTCTTC
CDR3 protein: CASSHLGTYNEQFF

clone size: once
J gene: TRBJ2-7
D gene: -
V gene: TRBV10-3
CDR3 DNA: TGTGCCATCAGGACAGGTGGCTACGAGCAGTACTTC
CDR3 protein: CAIRTGGYEQYF

clone size: -
J gene: TRBJ2-5
D gene: TRBD1
V gene: TRBV11-3
CDR3 DNA: TGTGCCAGCAGCTTAGGAGGGACAGGGCATGAAGAGACCCAGTACTTC
CDR3 protein: CASSLGGTGHEETQYF

clone size: -
J gene: TRBJ1-5
D gene: -
V gene: TRBV27
CDR3 DNA: TGTGCCAGCAGTTTAGGCGTATTTCAGCCCCAGCATTTT
CDR3 protein: CASSLGVFQPQHF

clone size: -
J gene: TRBJ1-5
D gene: TRBD1
V gene: TRBV27
CDR3 DNA: TGTGCCAGCAGGGAGACAGGGCTCAATCAGCCCCAGCATTTT
CDR3 protein: CASRETGLNQPQHF

clone size: -
J gene: TRBJ2-6
D gene: TRBD1
V gene: TRBV14
CDR3 DNA: TGTGCCAGCTCACTATTGGGACAGGGGGCTAACGGGGCCAACGTCCTGACTTTC
CDR3 protein: CASSLLGQGANGANVLTF

clone size: -
J gene: TRBJ2-7
D gene: -
V gene: TRBV29-1
CDR3 DNA: TGCAGCGTCAAGACAGTAGAGTACGAGCAGTACTTC
CDR3 protein: CSVKTVEYEQYF

clone size: -
J gene: TRBJ2-6
D gene: -
V gene: TRBV9
CDR3 DNA: TGTGCCAGCAGCGTAGTTGAGGGGAGCTCTGGGGCCAACGTCCTGACTTTC
CDR3 protein: CASSVVEGSSGANVLTF

clone size: -
J gene: TRBJ2-7
D gene: -
V gene: TRBV30
CDR3 DNA: TGTGCCTGGAGTGTAACCTACGAGCAGTACTTC
CDR3 protein: CAWSVTYEQYF

clone size: -
J gene: TRBJ2-7
D gene: -
V gene: TRBV11-2
CDR3 DNA: TGTGCCAGCAGCGGCTACCGACAGGCCTACGAGCAGTACTTC
CDR3 protein: CASSGYRQAYEQYF

clone size: -
J gene: TRBJ1-1
D gene: -
V gene: TRBV7-9
CDR3 DNA: TGTGCCAGCAGCTTAGTAGCTGTAACTGAAGCTTTCTTT
CDR3 protein: CASSLVAVTEAFF

clone size: -
J gene: TRBJ2-7
D gene: -
V gene: TRBV9
CDR3 DNA: TGTGCCAGCAGCGTTGGGCGGGCGTCCTACGAGCAGTACTTC
CDR3 protein: CASSVGRASYEQYF

clone size: once
J gene: TRBJ1-1
D gene: -
V gene: TRBV6-5
CDR3 DNA: TGTGCCAGCAGTTCGACAGGTATGAACACTGAAGCTTTCTTT
CDR3 protein: CASSSTGMNTEAFF

clone size: once
J gene: TRBJ2-7
D gene: -
V gene: TRBV6-5
CDR3 DNA: TGTGCCAGCAGACCCATGGGTATCGTCTACGAGCAGTACTTC
CDR3 protein: CASRPMGIVYEQYF

clone size: -
J gene: TRBJ2-1
D gene: -
V gene: TRBV28
CDR3 DNA: TGTGCCAGCAGTTTTAGGCAGTACAATGAGCAGTTCTTC
CDR3 protein: CASSFRQYNEQFF

clone size: -
J gene: TRBJ2-2
D gene: -
V gene: TRBV11-2
CDR3 DNA: TGTGCCAGCAGCTTCGGGGCCGGGACCGGGGAGCTGTTTTTT
CDR3 protein: CASSFGAGTGELFF

clone size: -
J gene: TRBJ2-7
D gene: TRBD1
V gene: TRBV10-1
CDR3 DNA: TGCGCCAGCAGTGCCGGACAGGCCTACGAGCAGTACTTC
CDR3 protein: CASSAGQAYEQYF

clone size: -
J gene: TRBJ1-2
D gene: TRBD1
V gene: TRBV6-4
CDR3 DNA: TGTGCCAGCAGTGAGACAGGGCATGGCTACACCTTC
CDR3 protein: CASSETGHGYTF

clone size: -
J gene: TRBJ2-7
D gene: -
V gene: TRBV4-1
CDR3 DNA: TGCGCCAGCAGCCAAGATAAGGGATCCTACGAGCAGTACTTC
CDR3 protein: CASSQDKGSYEQYF

clone size: -
J gene: TRBJ2-1
D gene: -
V gene: TRBV29-1
CDR3 DNA: TGCAGCGTTGAAGAATTCGCCCAGGAGTACAATGAGCAGTTCTTC
CDR3 protein: CSVEEFAQEYNEQFF

clone size: -
J gene: TRBJ1-5
D gene: -
V gene: TRBV25-1
CDR3 DNA: TGTGCCAGCAGTGATCTCAGGGATGATCAGCCCCAGCATTTT
CDR3 protein: CASSDLRDDQPQHF

clone size: once
J gene: TRBJ2-1
D gene: -
V gene: TRBV10-2
CDR3 DNA: TGCGCCAGCAGTGAAACTATGGATGAGCAGTTCTTC
CDR3 protein: CASSETMDEQFF

clone size: once
J gene: TRBJ2-7
D gene: -
V gene: TRBV5-8
CDR3 DNA: TGTGCCAGCAGTTTCGGCTCTGGATCCCTATACGAGCAGTACTTC
CDR3 protein: CASSFGSGSLYEQYF

clone size: once
J gene: TRBJ2-7
D gene: -
V gene: TRBV2
CDR3 DNA: TGTGCCAGCAGTGTACCCTCCCTCTTTGGAGGGGACTACGAGCAGTACTTC
CDR3 protein: CASSVPSLFGGDYEQYF

clone size: -
J gene: TRBJ2-7
D gene: -
V gene: TRBV29-1
CDR3 DNA: TGCAGCGTTGTTGGGTCCGAGCAGTACTTC
CDR3 protein: CSVVGSEQYF

clone size: -
J gene: TRBJ1-2
D gene: -
V gene: TRBV14
CDR3 DNA: TGTGCCAGCAGCCAAGAAAGAACAGGGAATTGGTATGGCTACACCTTC
CDR3 protein: CASSQERTGNWYGYTF

clone size: -
J gene: TRBJ2-3
D gene: -
V gene: TRBV6-5
CDR3 DNA: TGTGCCAGCAGCCTAGCTGGGGATACGCAGTATTTT
CDR3 protein: CASSLAGDTQYF

clone size: -
J gene: TRBJ2-1
D gene: TRBD2
V gene: TRBV10-3
CDR3 DNA: TGTGCCATCAGTGATGTCCGACTAGCGGGAGCAAACGAGCAGTTCTTC
CDR3 protein: CAISDVRLAGANEQFF

clone size: -
J gene: TRBJ1-1
D gene: -
V gene: TRBV7-2
CDR3 DNA: TGTGCCAGCAGCGTTAGTGCGGGGGCTGGCACTGAAGCTTTCTTT
CDR3 protein: CASSVSAGAGTEAFF

clone size: -
J gene: TRBJ2-3
D gene: -
V gene: TRBV27
CDR3 DNA: TGTGCCAGCAGTTTCATAGCGGCCACAGATACGCAGTATTTT
CDR3 protein: CASSFIAATDTQYF

clone size: -
J gene: TRBJ2-1
D gene: TRBD2
V gene: TRBV27
CDR3 DNA: TGTGCCAGCAGCCTAGGGGCTAGCGGATCCTACAATGAGCAGTTCTTC
CDR3 protein: CASSLGASGSYNEQFF

clone size: many
J gene: TRBJ1-2
D gene: -
V gene: TRBV27
CDR3 DNA: TGTGCCAGCAGTTTAGACAGCTTTCATGGCTACACCTTC
CDR3 protein: CASSLDSFHGYTF

clone size: -
J gene: TRBJ2-1
D gene: TRBD2
V gene: TRBV5-1
CDR3 DNA: TGCGCCAGCGAACTAGCGGGGCCTTCGGGGAATGAGCAGTTCTTC
CDR3 protein: CASELAGPSGNEQFF

clone size: -
J gene: TRBJ2-7
D gene: -
V gene: TRBV11-2
CDR3 DNA: TGTGCCAGCAGCTTAGAACAGGTCTACGAGCAGTACTTC
CDR3 protein: CASSLEQVYEQYF

clone size: -
J gene: TRBJ2-1
D gene: TRBD1
V gene: TRBV6-4
CDR3 DNA: TGTGCCAGCAGTGACACGGTAGGGGGCTTTTACAATGAGCAGTTCTTC
CDR3 protein: CASSDTVGGFYNEQFF

clone size: once
J gene: TRBJ2-1
D gene: TRBD1
V gene: TRBV2
CDR3 DNA: TGTGCCAGCAGCGCCGGGACAGGTGAATACAATGAGCAGTTCTTC
CDR3 protein: CASSAGTGEYNEQFF

clone size: -
J gene: TRBJ2-5
D gene: TRBD1
V gene: TRBV6-1
CDR3 DNA: TGTGCCAGCAGTGACCCCCCGACAGGGTTCGAGACCCAGTACTTC
CDR3 protein: CASSDPPTGFETQYF